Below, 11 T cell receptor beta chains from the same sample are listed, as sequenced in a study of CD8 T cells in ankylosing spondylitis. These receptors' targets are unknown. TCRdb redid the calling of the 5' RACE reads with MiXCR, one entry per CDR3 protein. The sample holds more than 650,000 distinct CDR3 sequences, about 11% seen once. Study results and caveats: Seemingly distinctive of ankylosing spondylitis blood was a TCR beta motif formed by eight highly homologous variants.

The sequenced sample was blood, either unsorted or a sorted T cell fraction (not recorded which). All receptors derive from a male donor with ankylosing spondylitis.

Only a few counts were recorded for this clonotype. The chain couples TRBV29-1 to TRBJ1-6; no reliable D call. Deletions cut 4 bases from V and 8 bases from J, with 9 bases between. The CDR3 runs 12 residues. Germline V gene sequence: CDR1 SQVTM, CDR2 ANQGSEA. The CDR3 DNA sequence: TGCAGCGTTGGAGAGGGTGATTCACCCCTCCACTTT. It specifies CSVGEGDSPLHF.

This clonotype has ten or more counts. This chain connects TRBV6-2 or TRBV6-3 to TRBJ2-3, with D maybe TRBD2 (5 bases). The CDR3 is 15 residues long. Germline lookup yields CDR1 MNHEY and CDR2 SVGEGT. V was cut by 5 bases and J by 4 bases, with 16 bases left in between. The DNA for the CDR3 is TGTGCCAGCAGTCGAGGTCCGGACGGGGCAGATACGCAGTATTTT. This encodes CASSRGPDGADTQYF.

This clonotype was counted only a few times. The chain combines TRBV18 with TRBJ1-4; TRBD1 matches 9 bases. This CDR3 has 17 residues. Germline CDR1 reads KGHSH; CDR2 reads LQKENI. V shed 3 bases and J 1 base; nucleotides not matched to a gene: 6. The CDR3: CASSPYRGRVTNEKLFF. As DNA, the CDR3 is TGTGCCAGCTCACCGTACAGGGGGCGAGTAACTAATGAAAAACTGTTTTTT.

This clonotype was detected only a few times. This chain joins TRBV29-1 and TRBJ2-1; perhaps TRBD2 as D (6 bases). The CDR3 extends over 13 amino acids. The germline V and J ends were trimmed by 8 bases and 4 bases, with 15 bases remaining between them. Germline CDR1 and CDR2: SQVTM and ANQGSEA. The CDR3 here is CSTGTPDYNEQFF. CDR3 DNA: TGCAGCACCGGGACTCCGGATTACAATGAGCAGTTCTTC.

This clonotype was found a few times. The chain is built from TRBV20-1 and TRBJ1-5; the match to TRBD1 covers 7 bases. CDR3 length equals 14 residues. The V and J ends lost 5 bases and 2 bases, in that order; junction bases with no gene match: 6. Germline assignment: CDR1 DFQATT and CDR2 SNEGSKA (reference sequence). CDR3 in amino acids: CSAWPGGRNQPQHF. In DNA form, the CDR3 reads TGCAGTGCTTGGCCAGGGGGACGCAATCAGCCCCAGCATTTT.

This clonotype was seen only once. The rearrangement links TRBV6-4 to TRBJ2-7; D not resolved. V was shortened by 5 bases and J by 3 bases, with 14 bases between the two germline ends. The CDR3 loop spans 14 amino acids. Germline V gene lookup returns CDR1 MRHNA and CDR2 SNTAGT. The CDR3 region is CASSSNSVYYEQYF. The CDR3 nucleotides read TGTGCCAGCAGTTCAAACAGCGTCTACTACGAGCAGTACTTC.

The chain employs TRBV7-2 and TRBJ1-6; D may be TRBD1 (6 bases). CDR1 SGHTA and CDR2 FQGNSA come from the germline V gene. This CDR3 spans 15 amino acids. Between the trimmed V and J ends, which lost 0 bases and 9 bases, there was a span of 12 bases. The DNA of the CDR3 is TGTGCCAGCAGCTTAGCCCGGGACATCATTTCACCCCTCCACTTT. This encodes CASSLARDIISPLHF.

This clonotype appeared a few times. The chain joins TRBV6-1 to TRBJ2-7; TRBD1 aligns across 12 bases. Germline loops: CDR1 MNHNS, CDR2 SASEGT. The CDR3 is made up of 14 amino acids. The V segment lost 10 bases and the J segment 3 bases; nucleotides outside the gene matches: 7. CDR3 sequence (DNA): TGTGCCACCTTGGGACAGGGGGCCCTCTACGAGCAGTACTTC. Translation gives CATLGQGALYEQYF.

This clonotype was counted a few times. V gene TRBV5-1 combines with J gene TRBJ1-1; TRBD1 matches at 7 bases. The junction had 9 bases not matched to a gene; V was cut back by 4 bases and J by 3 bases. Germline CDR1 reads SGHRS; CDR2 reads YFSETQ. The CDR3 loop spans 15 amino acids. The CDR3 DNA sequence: TGCGCCAGCAGCAGAGGGGGCAGTGGGGACACTGAAGCTTTCTTT. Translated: CASSRGGSGDTEAFF.

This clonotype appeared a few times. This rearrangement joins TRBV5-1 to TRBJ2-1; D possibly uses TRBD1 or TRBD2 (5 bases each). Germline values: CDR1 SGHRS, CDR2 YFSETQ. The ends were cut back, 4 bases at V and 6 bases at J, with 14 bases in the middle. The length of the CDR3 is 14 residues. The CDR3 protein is CASSQGRVGNEQFF. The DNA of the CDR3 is TGCGCCAGCAGCCAGGGACGAGTAGGCAATGAGCAGTTCTTC. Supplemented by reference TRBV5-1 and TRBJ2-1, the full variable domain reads KAGVTQTPRYLIKTRGQQVTLSCSPISGHRSVSWYQQTPGQGLQFLFEYFSETQRNKGNFPGRFSGRQFSNSRSEMNVSTLELGDSALYLCASSQGRVGNEQFFGPGTRLTVL.

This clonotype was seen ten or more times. The CDR3 region has the DNA TGCAGTGCTAGAGAGGGACGGGGAAGCTCCTACGAGCAGTACTTC. This codes for CSAREGRGSSYEQYF. The gene calls are TRBV20-1 and TRBJ2-7, with D possibly called TRBD1 or TRBD2 (5 bases each). CDR1 and CDR2 from the germline V gene are DFQATT and SNEGSKA (reference sequence). V was trimmed by 0 bases and J by 0 bases, leaving 12 bases between them. The length of the CDR3 is 15 residues.